The source of this T cell receptor beta chain is a study of cytomegalovirus exposure and HLA in healthy donors. Broader study findings: Per a prior analysis, the majority of TCR beta V segments were productive roughly 87% or roughly 30% of the time. The study designated over 150 TCR beta chains cytomegalovirus-associated.

The PCR used 60 Vbeta and 13 Jbeta primers. Some clones are missing from TCRdb's copy, which holds only in-frame ones; the method was immunoSEQ multiplex PCR. This table has about 86,000 clones, about four fifths appearing once. Worth noting for this clone: No antigen is known for it.

V trimming: 9 bases; J trimming: 2 bases; junction bases outside the gene matches: 8. This CDR3 spans 15 amino acids. The receptor's source is a woman aged 40-49 years in good health and CMV-seropositive. Sequencing was performed on PBMCs. V and J are TRBV23-1 and TRBJ2-3; the match to TRBD2 covers 10 bases. TRBV23-1 is an ORF, and what it does is uncertain. CDR3 amino acids: CAREWTSGNTDTQYF. As DNA, the CDR3 is TGCGCCAGAGAGTGGACTAGCGGAAACACAGATACGCAGTATTTT.